The 25 T cell receptor beta chains in this list originate from one sample, sequenced in a study of beta chain features in type 1 diabetes. Investigators reverse transcribed all isolated RNA, so they sequenced expressed TCRB transcripts. Clones were sequenced by immunoSEQ multiplex PCR, and TCRdb holds only the in-frame ones, with some missing. The sample includes around 300,000 clones, more than 9.5% of them seen just once. The sample was naive CD4+ T cells from blood. These receptor sequences come from a woman in her 30s in good health.

V is TRBV5-1 and J is TRBJ1-4; 7 nucleotides align to TRBD1. The CDR3 sequence is 15 residues long. Looked up from germline, CDR1 is SGHRS and CDR2 is YFSETQ. The V segment lost 3 bases and the J segment 2 bases; nucleotides outside the gene matches: 4. As DNA, the CDR3 is TGCGCCAGCAGCTCCACAGGGGCGACTAATGAAAAACTGTTTTTT. This codes for CASSSTGATNEKLFF.

V and J are TRBV28 and TRBJ2-5; D might be TRBD1 (6 bases). V was pared by 4 bases and J by 5 bases, with 17 bases between. The germline V gene encodes CDR1 MDHEN and CDR2 SYDVKM. This CDR3 contains 15 residues. This chain's CDR3 is CASSSGSRDTETQYF. The CDR3 bases are TGTGCCAGCAGTTCGGGAAGCCGGGACACTGAGACCCAGTACTTC.

This clone turned up a few times. The J gene is TRBJ2-7, the V gene TRBV6-6, with 10 bases matching TRBD1. Trimming removed 2 bases from V and 3 bases from J; junction bases left unmatched: 4. The CDR3 loop spans 15 amino acids. Per germline, CDR1 MNHNY and CDR2 SVGAGI (reference sequence). This chain's CDR3 is CASSYGTGEGYEQYF. In DNA form, the CDR3 reads TGTGCCAGCAGTTACGGGACAGGGGAGGGCTACGAGCAGTACTTC.

This chain links TRBV30 with TRBJ1-5; no firm D call. The CDR3 sequence is 13 residues long. CDR1 and CDR2 (germline): GTSNPN, SVGIG (reference sequence). V was trimmed by 2 bases and J by 5 bases, leaving 10 bases between them. CDR3 nucleotide sequence: TGTGCCTGGAGTTTCTCGGGTGATCAGCCCCAGCATTTT. Translated: CAWSFSGDQPQHF.

A few counts support this clone. The CDR3 spells CAWSPGQLNQPQHF. In DNA, the CDR3 is TGTGCCTGGAGTCCAGGACAGCTCAATCAGCCCCAGCATTTT. V gene TRBV30 combines with J gene TRBJ1-5; perhaps TRBD1 as D (6 bases). Germline loops: CDR1 GTSNPN, CDR2 SVGIG (reference sequence). The CDR3 is 14 amino acids. V lost 2 bases and J 3 bases, leaving 11 bases between the germline ends.

The chain links TRBV11-2 to TRBJ2-1; 10 bases fit TRBD2. The CDR3 totals 15 residues. The germline CDR1 and CDR2 sequences are SGHAT and FQNNGV. The V and J ends lost 8 bases and 2 bases, in that order; junction bases with no gene match: 6. CDR3 sequence (DNA): TGTGCCAGCCGTTTCCTAGCGGGAGCCTACAATGAGCAGTTCTTC. It encodes CASRFLAGAYNEQFF.

The chain recombines TRBV7-2 with TRBJ1-3; TRBD1 might be the D (6 bases). From germline, CDR1 is SGHTA and CDR2 FQGNSA. V lost 7 bases, J lost 1 base, and 11 bases lay in between. The CDR3 sequence is 14 residues long. The chain's CDR3 is CASTLGASGNTIYF. CDR3 DNA sequence: TGTGCCAGCACCCTGGGGGCATCTGGAAACACCATATATTTT.

The J gene is TRBJ2-5, the V gene TRBV18; D gene unclear. This CDR3 region has 13 residues. Germline V lookup: CDR1 KGHSH, CDR2 LQKENI. V was clipped by 2 bases and J by 7 bases, with 11 bases between them. The CDR3 DNA reads as TGTGCCAGCTCACCAATGGCCGATCCGACCCAGTACTTC. As protein: CASSPMADPTQYF. The full variable domain, its missing parts supplied by reference TRBV18 and TRBJ2-5, is NAGVMQNPRHLVRRRGQEARLRCSPMKGHSHVYWYRQLPEEGLKFMVYLQKENIIDESGMPKERFSAEFPKEGPSILRIQQVVRGDSAAYFCASSPMADPTQYFGPGTRLLVL.

The V call is TRBV28, the J call TRBJ2-1; D is uncertain. CDR3 length: 11 residues. Germline V CDR1 and CDR2: MDHEN, SYDVKM. Trimming cost V 2 bases and J 6 bases, with 2 bases left between them. The CDR3, as DNA: TGTGCCAGCAGTTTACGCAATGAGCAGTTCTTC. Amino acid sequence: CASSLRNEQFF.

This clone was counted between two and nine times. This chain joins TRBV6-5 and TRBJ1-2, with D tentatively TRBD1 (5 bases). V lost 0 bases and J 1 base, leaving 9 bases between the germline ends. CDR1 is MNHEY and CDR2 is SVGAGI in the germline V gene. The CDR3 totals 15 residues. CDR3 sequence (DNA): TGTGCCAGCAGTTACTCGAACCAGGGTAACTATGGCTACACCTTC. Protein: CASSYSNQGNYGYTF.

The gene calls are TRBV29-1 and TRBJ2-1; D is undetermined. Trimming removed 7 bases at V and 0 bases at J, with 10 bases between. Germline CDR1 reads SQVTM; CDR2 reads ANQGSEA. The CDR3 loop spans 13 amino acids. Here the CDR3 DNA reads TGCAGCGCTCGCGCAAGCTCCTACAATGAGCAGTTCTTC. It yields the protein CSARASSYNEQFF.

This clone appeared a few times. The V and J genes are TRBV9 and TRBJ2-7; 8 bases map to TRBD2. J gave up 5 bases and V 0 bases, and 7 bases lay outside the gene matches. The CDR3 consists of 15 residues. Per the germline V gene, CDR1 is SGDLS and CDR2 is YYNGEE. CDR3 nucleotides: TGTGCCAGCAGCGTAGTCTCTAGCGGGCTCAACGAGCAGTACTTC. This gives the protein CASSVVSSGLNEQYF.

This clone was found a few times. The J gene is TRBJ1-2, the V gene TRBV5-4; no firm D call. This CDR3 is built from 14 residues. Germline CDR1 reads SGHNT; CDR2 reads YYREEE (reference sequence). V dropped 4 bases and J dropped 1 base, with 11 bases sitting between them. CDR3 residues: CASSRAGDNYGYTF. CDR3 sequence (DNA): TGTGCCAGCAGCCGCGCTGGAGATAACTATGGCTACACCTTC. Full variable domain (missing parts from reference TRBV5-4 and TRBJ1-2): ETGVTQSPTHLIKTRGQQVTLRCSSQSGHNTVSWYQQALGQGPQFIFQYYREEENGRGNFPPRFSGLQFPNYSSELNVNALELDDSALYLCASSRAGDNYGYTFGSGTRLTVV.

For this clone: Other DNA sequences of this sample code for an identical CDR3. The chain employs TRBV9 and TRBJ1-1, with 9 bases matching TRBD1. Germline V gene data show CDR1 as SGDLS and CDR2 as YYNGEE. The CDR3 is 15 amino acids. V was clipped by 4 bases and J by 5 bases; unmatched bases: 9. CDR3 sequence: CASSLTGGAGTEAFF. DNA of the CDR3: TGTGCCAGCAGCTTAACAGGGGGCGCGGGGACTGAAGCTTTCTTT.

J is TRBJ2-1 and V is TRBV20-1; no clear D gene. The CDR3 runs 11 residues. V lost 0 bases, J lost 12 bases, and 9 bases lay in between. CDR1 is DFQATT, CDR2 SNEGSKA, per germline (reference sequence). CDR3 region: CSARDPPRQFF. The CDR3 nucleotides read TGCAGTGCTAGAGATCCACCCAGGCAGTTCTTC.

This clone was observed a few times. The chain is built from TRBV15 and TRBJ2-3, with TRBD2 matching 7 bases. The CDR3 covers 13 residues. Germline CDR1 reads LNHNV; CDR2 reads YYDKDF (reference sequence). Trimming cost V 8 bases and J 7 bases; bases outside gene matches: 9. For the CDR3, the DNA is TGTGCCACCTCTCGCGGGAGTGCCTATACGCAGTATTTT. It yields the protein CATSRGSAYTQYF.

V is TRBV2 and J is TRBJ1-5; D is undetermined. Per the germline V gene, CDR1 is SNHLY and CDR2 is FYNNEI. The CDR3 loop spans 15 amino acids. With 3 bases removed from V and 2 bases from J, the gap between germline ends came to 11 bases. CDR3 residues: CASSEELGGNQPQHF. DNA of the CDR3: TGTGCCAGCAGTGAGGAACTGGGAGGCAATCAGCCCCAGCATTTT.

This chain uses TRBV19 with TRBJ2-6; D remains ambiguous. Germline values: CDR1 LNHDA, CDR2 SQIVND (reference sequence). The CDR3 is 19 amino acids. The V and J ends lost 0 bases and 4 bases respectively, with 19 bases between them. The CDR3 protein is CASSIERLLGMRGANVLTF. CDR3 sequence (DNA): TGTGCCAGTAGTATAGAGCGCCTCCTAGGTATGAGAGGGGCCAACGTCCTGACTTTC.

The rearrangement links TRBV4-2 to TRBJ1-5; D gene uncertain. The CDR3 sequence is 14 residues long. Trimming shortened V by 4 bases and J by 8 bases, and 15 bases separated the two germline ends. Germline V lookup: CDR1 LGHNA, CDR2 YNFKEQ. The CDR3 DNA follows: TGTGCCAGCAGCCCGTTAATTATTAGAGAGCCCCAGCATTTT. This encodes CASSPLIIREPQHF.

This clone came up a few times. V is TRBV18 and J is TRBJ2-1; 7 bases align to TRBD2. The CDR3 totals 15 residues. V lost 4 bases to trimming and J lost 9 bases; unmatched junction nucleotides: 12. Looked up from germline, CDR1 is KGHSH and CDR2 is LQKENI. CDR3 bases: TGTGCCAGCTCACGAGGACTAGTAGAATTAGCTGAGCAGTTCTTC. Its protein is CASSRGLVELAEQFF.

V is TRBV29-1 and J is TRBJ2-1; possibly TRBD2 for D (5 bases). The ends were cut back, 0 bases at V and 9 bases at J, with 18 bases in the middle. The CDR3 sequence is 15 residues long. Germline V gives CDR1 SQVTM, CDR2 ANQGSEA. The CDR3 nucleotides are TGCAGCGTTGAAGAGAGATCGGGAACTAGTCCTGAGCAGTTCTTC. Its translation: CSVEERSGTSPEQFF.

In this sample, this clone turned up a few times. The chain uses TRBV28 and TRBJ1-2; TRBD1 is a possible D gene (6 bases). Trimming took 2 bases from V and 6 from J, leaving 16 bases between them. The CDR3 has 15 residues. Germline V gives CDR1 MDHEN, CDR2 SYDVKM. The CDR3 DNA follows: TGTGCCAGCAGTTTAAGGCGTACAGGGATGGATGGCTACACCTTC. This encodes CASSLRRTGMDGYTF.

This rearrangement joins TRBV7-3 to TRBJ2-1; D is unresolved. The CDR3 totals 16 residues. Between the trimmed V and J ends, which lost 1 base and 1 base, there was a span of 11 bases. Germline-derived CDR1 and CDR2 are SGHTA and FQGTGA. The CDR3 nucleotides read TGTGCCAGCAGCTTAAGAGGAATCGGGTCCTACAATGAGCAGTTCTTC. This codes for CASSLRGIGSYNEQFF. Supplemented by reference TRBV7-3 and TRBJ2-1, the full variable domain reads GAGVSQTPSNKVTEKGKYVELRCDPISGHTALYWYRQSLGQGPEFLIYFQGTGAADDSGLPNDRFFAVRPEGSVSTLKIQRTERGDSAVYLCASSLRGIGSYNEQFFGPGTRLTVL.

CDR3 nucleotides: TGCGCCAGCAGCTTGCGGGGTGCGAACACCGGGGAGCTGTTTTTT. It yields the protein CASSLRGANTGELFF. This chain connects TRBV5-1 to TRBJ2-2; TRBD2 is a possible D gene (5 bases). With 1 base removed from V and 0 bases from J, the gap between germline ends came to 7 bases. This CDR3 spans 15 amino acids. Germline loops: CDR1 SGHRS, CDR2 YFSETQ. Full variable domain (missing parts from reference TRBV5-1 and TRBJ2-2): KAGVTQTPRYLIKTRGQQVTLSCSPISGHRSVSWYQQTPGQGLQFLFEYFSETQRNKGNFPGRFSGRQFSNSRSEMNVSTLELGDSALYLCASSLRGANTGELFFGEGSRLTVL.

This clone has a handful of counts. The V and J genes are TRBV18 and TRBJ2-7, with a weak D call TRBD1 (5 bases). This CDR3 has 13 amino acids. Per germline, CDR1 KGHSH and CDR2 LQKENI. Trimming stripped 6 bases from V and 5 bases from J, with 14 bases between. The CDR3 DNA is TGTGCCAGCTCGAACCACCAGGGCGACGAGCAGTACTTC. As protein: CASSNHQGDEQYF. The variable domain in full, completed from reference TRBV18 and TRBJ2-7, reads NAGVMQNPRHLVRRRGQEARLRCSPMKGHSHVYWYRQLPEEGLKFMVYLQKENIIDESGMPKERFSAEFPKEGPSILRIQQVVRGDSAAYFCASSNHQGDEQYFGPGTRLTVT.